This T cell receptor beta chain originates from a study of lymphopenia after photon versus proton radiotherapy. Sequencing was performed with immunoSEQ multiplex PCR; in TCRdb, only in-frame clones are kept and a portion is missing. The sample gives 83,000 or so clones, 65% to 85% of which show up once; 1.3% to 1.5% is in the top ten. Overall study results and limits: Authors raise, but do not show, better survival with proton therapy.

Regarding this clone: The antigen remains unidentified.

The material was peripheral blood, obtained from a patient treated with proton-based radiotherapy. The TCR comes from a man aged 60 to 69 with pancreatic cancer.

CDR3: CASSRGSDRANTEAFF. The CDR3 nucleotides are TGTGCCAGCAGCCGTGGGAGTGACAGGGCCAACACTGAAGCTTTCTTT. This sequence joins TRBV5-4 and TRBJ1-1, with 7 bases lining up with TRBD1. Germline-derived CDR1 and CDR2 are SGHNT and YYREEE (reference sequence). CDR3 size: 16 residues. Trimming took 4 bases from V and 2 from J; bases not matched to a gene: 11.